Included here is one T cell receptor beta chain sequence, with context. The data were taken from a study of T cell changes during pregnancy in multiple sclerosis. The table came from immunoSEQ multiplex PCR; TCRdb's copy has only in-frame clones and leaves some out. The sample contains around 62,000 clones, 93% of which appear only once. Germline V gene lookup returns CDR1 KGHSH and CDR2 LQKENI. Trimming removed 3 bases from V and 8 bases from J; junction bases left unmatched: 9. The CDR3 is 14 amino acids. This material consisted of CD8+ T cells from peripheral blood mononuclear cells, taken in the second trimester of pregnancy. This sequence was found in a female donor with multiple sclerosis, enrolled in a pregnancy study. The J gene is TRBJ1-2, the V gene TRBV18, with 7 bases matching TRBD1. The DNA for the CDR3 is TGTGCCAGCTCACCCCCGGACAGGCCCTTCGGCTACACCTTC. Amino acids: CASSPPDRPFGYTF. Full variable domain (rest looked up from reference TRBV18 and TRBJ1-2): NAGVMQNPRHLVRRRGQEARLRCSPMKGHSHVYWYRQLPEEGLKFMVYLQKENIIDESGMPKERFSAEFPKEGPSILRIQQVVRGDSAAYFCASSPPDRPFGYTFGSGTRLTVV.